What follows are 18 T cell receptor beta chains derived from one specimen sequenced in a study of blood T cell repertoires in COVID-19. The data were produced by immunoSEQ multiplex PCR, yet TCRdb's version contains in-frame clones alone and is incomplete. The table has 91,000 or so clones, 75% to 95% seen once. Sequencing input: peripheral blood. The receptors shown here come from a woman aged 50 to 60 in a cohort sampled during active COVID-19.

V is TRBV10-2 and J is TRBJ2-3, with 8 positions matching TRBD2. The CDR3 runs to 16 residues. With 8 bases clipped from V and 0 bases from J, the junction kept 10 bases outside the gene matches. The germline V gene encodes CDR1 WSHSY and CDR2 SAAADI. The chain's CDR3 is CASALLAGTSTDTQYF. The CDR3 DNA follows: TGCGCCAGCGCCCTCCTAGCGGGTACAAGCACAGATACGCAGTATTTT.

The count of this clone is one. The V gene is TRBV28, the J gene TRBJ2-7, with 10 bases that match TRBD1. Germline CDR1 and CDR2: MDHEN and SYDVKM. V lost 5 bases to trimming and J lost 1 base; unmatched junction nucleotides: 8. This CDR3 is 16 amino acids long. DNA for the CDR3: TGTGCCAGCAGTCATGGGACAGGGGCGTTATCCTACGAGCAGTACTTC. As protein: CASSHGTGALSYEQYF.

The V and J genes are TRBV10-2 and TRBJ2-5; 10 bases fit TRBD1. Germline CDR1 and CDR2: WSHSY and SAAADI. Trimming removed 1 base from V and 4 bases from J; junction bases left unmatched: 3. The CDR3 loop spans 15 amino acids. The CDR3 is CASSELGQGGETQYF. The CDR3 DNA follows: TGCGCCAGCAGTGAGTTAGGACAGGGGGGAGAGACCCAGTACTTC.

The chain uses TRBV6-5 and TRBJ2-3; a weak D match, TRBD1 (5 bases). Deletions cut 5 bases from V and 2 bases from J, with 11 bases between. CDR1 MNHEY and CDR2 SVGAGI come from the germline V gene. The CDR3 has 14 amino acids. This CDR3 reads CASSRQLPTDTQYF. The DNA for the CDR3 is TGTGCCAGCAGTCGACAGCTACCCACAGATACGCAGTATTTT.

The chain couples TRBV4-1 to TRBJ1-5; D is unclear. Germline CDR1 and CDR2: MGHRA and YSYEKL. V was pared by 4 bases and J by 2 bases, with 9 bases between. This CDR3 region has 14 residues. The CDR3 DNA sequence: TGCGCCAGCAGCCTTCTAGATGGCAATCAGCCCCAGCATTTT. This translates into CASSLLDGNQPQHF.

The rearrangement joins TRBV9 to TRBJ2-1, with TRBD1 matching 9 bases. Trimming at V came to 4 bases and at J to 0 bases, leaving 2 bases not matched to a gene. Looked up from germline, CDR1 is SGDLS and CDR2 is YYNGEE. The CDR3 is 15 amino acids. CDR3 nucleotide sequence: TGTGCCAGCAGCATGGGACAGGGCTCCTACAATGAGCAGTTCTTC. Its protein is CASSMGQGSYNEQFF.

The chain couples TRBV7-3 to TRBJ2-1, with 11 bases aligning to TRBD1. V was clipped by 1 base and J by 4 bases; unmatched bases: 3. Germline-derived CDR1 and CDR2 are SGHTA and FQGTGA. The CDR3 is made up of 16 amino acids. CDR3 DNA: TGTGCCAGCAGCTTAAATGGACAGGGGGCTTACAATGAGCAGTTCTTC. It codes for CASSLNGQGAYNEQFF.

The J gene is TRBJ1-5, the V gene TRBV11-3; TRBD1 matches 8 bases. V dropped 5 bases and J dropped 6; count of bases not matched to a gene: 3. This CDR3 contains 13 residues. The V gene's germline CDR1 is SGHNT and CDR2 YENEEA. The chain's CDR3 is CASSQGAGQPQHF. The CDR3 region has the DNA TGTGCCAGCAGCCAGGGGGCTGGTCAGCCCCAGCATTTT.

The rearrangement joins TRBV11-3 to TRBJ2-1; unclear D gene. V was clipped by 0 bases and J by 3 bases, with 6 bases between them. Germline V gene data show CDR1 as SGHNT and CDR2 as YENEEA. The CDR3 length is 14 residues. In DNA form, the CDR3 reads TGTGCCAGCAGCTTAGAGTCTAGCTACAATGAGCAGTTCTTC. It is translated as CASSLESSYNEQFF.

This chain links TRBV18 with TRBJ1-1; D may be TRBD1 (5 bases). The CDR3 runs 15 residues. Looked up from germline, CDR1 is KGHSH and CDR2 is LQKENI. V shed 3 bases and J shed 3 bases, with 14 bases lying between them. The CDR3 DNA sequence: TGTGCCAGCTCACCTGGTACGGGGGGTTACACTGAAGCTTTCTTT. Encoded protein: CASSPGTGGYTEAFF.

This rearrangement joins TRBV5-1 to TRBJ2-1; possible D gene TRBD1, 6 bases. CDR3 length: 12 residues. Germline V gives CDR1 SGHRS, CDR2 YFSETQ. V lost 2 bases and J 9 bases, leaving 9 bases between the germline ends. In DNA form, the CDR3 reads TGCGCCAGCAGCTTACAGGGTTCTGAGCAGTTCTTC. Translating gives CASSLQGSEQFF. The full variable domain, with the rest looked up from reference TRBV5-1 and TRBJ2-1, is KAGVTQTPRYLIKTRGQQVTLSCSPISGHRSVSWYQQTPGQGLQFLFEYFSETQRNKGNFPGRFSGRQFSNSRSEMNVSTLELGDSALYLCASSLQGSEQFFGPGTRLTVL.

The chain joins TRBV10-1 to TRBJ2-3; tentative D call: TRBD2 (5 bases). The CDR3 sequence is 13 residues long. V was shortened by 4 bases and J by 0 bases, with 5 bases between the two germline ends. The V gene's germline CDR1 is WNHNN and CDR2 SYGVQD (reference sequence). The CDR3 is CASSGGSTDTQYF. The CDR3 bases are TGCGCCAGCAGTGGCGGGAGCACAGATACGCAGTATTTT.

The genes are TRBV11-3 and TRBJ1-4; TRBD1 is a possible D gene (6 bases). Trimming stripped 4 bases from V and 8 bases from J, with 14 bases between. The CDR3 runs to 14 residues. Germline V lookup: CDR1 SGHNT, CDR2 YENEEA. The CDR3 here is CASSSTGRGEKLFF. CDR3 DNA: TGTGCCAGCAGCTCTACAGGGAGGGGCGAAAAACTGTTTTTT.

This chain links TRBV18 with TRBJ1-4, with D possibly TRBD1 on 5 matching bases. Germline values: CDR1 KGHSH, CDR2 LQKENI. CDR3 length equals 14 residues. The ends were cut back, 0 bases at V and 6 bases at J, with 8 bases in the middle. The CDR3 DNA is TGTGCCAGCTCACCACCAGGGGCTTATGAAAAACTGTTTTTT. It yields the protein CASSPPGAYEKLFF.

This chain links TRBV5-6 with TRBJ1-4; the match to TRBD1 covers 9 bases. The CDR3 extends over 15 amino acids. Germline V gene sequence: CDR1 SGHDT, CDR2 YYEEEE. Trimming removed 3 bases from V and 6 bases from J; junction bases left unmatched: 6. The CDR3 DNA is TGTGCCAGCAGCTGGGACAGGGAGGTTGATGAAAAACTGTTTTTT. Its protein product is CASSWDREVDEKLFF.

This chain joins TRBV28 and TRBJ2-1, with D possibly TRBD1 on 6 matching bases. Between the trimmed V and J ends, which lost 6 bases and 5 bases, there was a span of 17 bases. Germline values: CDR1 MDHEN, CDR2 SYDVKM. The CDR3 totals 15 residues. The CDR3: CASRPGHFLHNEQFF. In nucleotides, the CDR3 is TGTGCCAGCAGGCCGGGACACTTTCTTCACAATGAGCAGTTCTTC.

The chain couples TRBV6-5 to TRBJ1-2; perhaps TRBD1 as D (6 bases). Per germline, CDR1 MNHEY and CDR2 SVGAGI. Between the trimmed V and J ends, which lost 0 bases and 0 bases, there was a span of 8 bases. The length of the CDR3 is 15 residues. The CDR3: CASSYSQGANYGYTF. CDR3 DNA: TGTGCCAGCAGTTACTCACAGGGCGCTAACTATGGCTACACCTTC.

The chain combines TRBV27 with TRBJ1-4; 8 bases fit TRBD1. The germline V gene encodes CDR1 MNHEY and CDR2 SMNVEV (reference sequence). The junction had 6 bases not matched to a gene; V was cut back by 5 bases and J by 4 bases. The CDR3 consists of 15 residues. As DNA, the CDR3 is TGTGCCAGCAGTCTGCGGACAGGGTATAATGAAAAACTGTTTTTT. Translation gives CASSLRTGYNEKLFF.